One sample yielded the 15 T cell receptor beta chains listed below, sequenced in a study of CD8 T cells in Susac syndrome. Reverse transcription of roughly 0.45 to 1 ug RNA used random hexamers. TCRdb called the immunoSEQ multiplex PCR reads again in MiXCR, with one record for every CDR3 protein. The sample includes about 440,000 distinct CDR3 sequences, around 85% of them seen just once. The sequencing input was CD8+ T cells from PBMCs. The receptors stem from a human donor with multiple sclerosis.

V and J are TRBV28 and TRBJ2-7; D may be TRBD2 (5 bases). The V and J ends lost 2 bases and 1 base respectively, with 12 bases between them. CDR3 length: 15 amino acids. Germline values: CDR1 MDHEN, CDR2 SYDVKM. In DNA, the CDR3 is TGTGCCAGCAGTTTAAGAGGGCCAGAGTCCTACGAGCAGTACTTC. Translated, it gives CASSLRGPESYEQYF.

The chain uses TRBV28 and TRBJ2-7; TRBD1 matches at 10 bases. The V gene's germline CDR1 is MDHEN and CDR2 SYDVKM. The CDR3 has 15 amino acids. V lost 3 bases, J lost 3 bases, and 5 bases stayed unmatched. In nucleotides, the CDR3 is TGTGCCAGCAGTTTTCGGGACAGGGGATTCTACGAGCAGTACTTC. Amino acid sequence: CASSFRDRGFYEQYF.

The gene calls are TRBV5-1 and TRBJ2-7; TRBD1 agrees at 8 bases. In germline, CDR1 is SGHRS, CDR2 YFSETQ. The CDR3 length is 15 residues. The J segment lost 2 bases and the V segment lost 0 bases, leaving 4 bases of the junction unmatched. The CDR3 nucleotides read TGCGCCAGCAGCTTGGGGACAGGGAATACCTACGAGCAGTACTTC. Its protein product is CASSLGTGNTYEQYF.

The table lists this clonotype with a count of one. V is TRBV12-3 or TRBV12-4 and J is TRBJ2-3; TRBD2 matches 9 bases. CDR3 length equals 15 residues. The trim removed 7 bases at V and 4 bases at J, leaving 9 bases unmatched. The CDR3 coding sequence is TGTGCCAGCAAAGAGACTAGCGGCCTTCCAGATACGCAGTATTTT. This translates into CASKETSGLPDTQYF.

This clonotype has a single count. The chain combines TRBV27 with TRBJ2-3, with D unresolved. The germline V and J ends were trimmed by 3 bases and 1 base, with 11 bases remaining between them. The CDR3 covers 15 residues. Germline CDR1 reads MNHEY; CDR2 reads SMNVEV (reference sequence). In nucleotides, the CDR3 is TGTGCCAGCAGTTTCGGGCCACCTGGCACAGATACGCAGTATTTT. It codes for CASSFGPPGTDTQYF.

V and J are TRBV19 and TRBJ2-7, with 7 positions matching TRBD1. J gave up 6 bases and V 5 bases, and 13 bases lay outside the gene matches. This CDR3 comprises 15 residues. Germline V gives CDR1 LNHDA, CDR2 SQIVND (reference sequence). The CDR3 nucleotides are TGTGCCAGTAGTTTACCGAGACAGGGTCCTTCCGAGCAGTACTTC. Its protein product is CASSLPRQGPSEQYF.

The chain is built from TRBV29-1 and TRBJ2-5; D not certain. The CDR3 spans 14 residues. Germline V lookup: CDR1 SQVTM, CDR2 ANQGSEA. The germline V and J ends were trimmed by 6 bases and 0 bases, with 14 bases remaining between them. The CDR3 nucleotides read TGCAGCGTCGGGTCAGGTGGCGACCAAGAGACCCAGTACTTC. Translated, it gives CSVGSGGDQETQYF. The variable domain in full, with the rest retrieved from reference TRBV29-1 and TRBJ2-5, is SAVISQKPSRDICQRGTSLTIQCQVDSQVTMMFWYRQQPGQSLTLIATANQGSEATYESGFVIDKFPISRPNLTFSTLTVSNMSPEDSSIYLCSVGSGGDQETQYFGPGTRLLVL.

This clonotype was detected only a few times. The V and J genes are TRBV13 and TRBJ2-3, with D tentatively TRBD1 (5 bases). This CDR3 spans 16 amino acids. Trimming shortened V by 5 bases and J by 2 bases, and 17 bases separated the two germline ends. Germline values: CDR1 PRHDT, CDR2 FYEKMQ (reference sequence). The CDR3 DNA is TGTGCCAGCAGCCCCCGGCTAAGGGGATACACAGATACGCAGTATTTT. This encodes CASSPRLRGYTDTQYF.

This sequence joins TRBV12-3 or TRBV12-4 and TRBJ2-1; a weak D match, TRBD1 (5 bases). V was cut by 7 bases and J by 3 bases, with 22 bases left in between. The CDR3 contains 17 residues. The CDR3 loop reads CASTSGGGQLGYNEQFF. The CDR3 DNA follows: TGTGCCAGCACGTCGGGTGGCGGACAACTCGGCTACAATGAGCAGTTCTTC.

In nucleotides, the CDR3 is TGTGCCAGCTCACCGGGAGAATCACCATCTGAGCAGTTCTTC. Amino acid sequence: CASSPGESPSEQFF. This sequence joins TRBV18 and TRBJ2-1, with D possibly matching TRBD2 (5 bases). Germline assignment: CDR1 KGHSH and CDR2 LQKENI. V lost 3 bases and J lost 9, with 15 bases in between. The CDR3 is 14 amino acids.

This sequence joins TRBV12-3 or TRBV12-4 and TRBJ1-1; D unresolved. V was clipped by 3 bases and J by 4 bases, with 21 bases between them. This CDR3 has 17 amino acids. The chain's CDR3 is CASSFSIDLGKGTEAFF. CDR3 coding DNA: TGTGCCAGCAGTTTTTCGATTGACTTGGGGAAGGGCACTGAAGCTTTCTTT.

The rearrangement links TRBV27 to TRBJ2-2, with 10 bases fitting TRBD2. Unmatched junction bases numbered 9, after V lost 5 bases and J lost 9 bases. There are 15 residues in the CDR3. Germline V gives CDR1 MNHEY, CDR2 SMNVEV (reference sequence). Here the CDR3 reads CASSPGTSVTRELFF. CDR3 sequence (DNA): TGTGCCAGCAGTCCCGGGACTAGCGTTACCCGGGAGCTGTTTTTT.

The gene calls are TRBV14 and TRBJ2-7; 9 positions agree with TRBD1. Trimming at V came to 4 bases and at J to 4 bases, leaving 8 bases not matched to a gene. There are 15 residues in the CDR3. Germline CDR1 is SGHDN and CDR2 is FVKESK. The CDR3 DNA sequence: TGTGCCAGCAGCCCTACCGGACAGGGGATGTACGAGCAGTACTTC. This gives the protein CASSPTGQGMYEQYF.

The rearrangement links TRBV3-1 to TRBJ1-1, with TRBD1 as a possible D gene (6 bases). The V end was cut by 3 bases, the J end by 4 bases, with 15 bases between. Germline V gene data show CDR1 as LGHDT and CDR2 as YNNKEL (reference sequence). This CDR3 contains 15 residues. The CDR3 nucleotides read TGTGCCAGCAGCCAGCTGTCAACAGGGAGCACTGAAGCTTTCTTT. Amino acid sequence: CASSQLSTGSTEAFF.

The J gene is TRBJ2-6, the V gene TRBV18, with D possibly being TRBD1 (5 bases). Germline CDR1 reads KGHSH; CDR2 reads LQKENI. This CDR3 spans 16 amino acids. V dropped 2 bases and J dropped 0 bases, with 8 bases sitting between them. The CDR3 loop is CASSPKRGSGANVLTF. The CDR3 coding sequence is TGTGCCAGCTCACCAAAAAGGGGCTCTGGGGCCAACGTCCTGACTTTC.